This record concerns one TCR beta chain sequence. This record comes from a study of T cell responses to AZD1222 COVID-19 vaccine. Trimming took 3 bases from V and 3 from J, leaving 18 bases between them. CDR1 is LNHDA, CDR2 SQIVND, per germline (reference sequence). This CDR3 spans 16 amino acids. The protocol was immunoSEQ multiplex PCR, while the TCRdb copy is restricted to in-frame clones and leaves out a portion. This table holds over 150,000 clones, less than 90% found once. Sequences were derived from peripheral blood, sampled on day 0 of AZD1222 vaccination. This rearrangement joins TRBV19 to TRBJ2-7; D tentatively reads TRBD1 or TRBD2 (5 bases each). This TCR was sampled from an adult in good health. The CDR3 here is CASSIQAWDGNYEQYF. Written as DNA, the CDR3 is TGTGCCAGTAGTATTCAGGCCTGGGACGGAAACTACGAGCAGTACTTC.